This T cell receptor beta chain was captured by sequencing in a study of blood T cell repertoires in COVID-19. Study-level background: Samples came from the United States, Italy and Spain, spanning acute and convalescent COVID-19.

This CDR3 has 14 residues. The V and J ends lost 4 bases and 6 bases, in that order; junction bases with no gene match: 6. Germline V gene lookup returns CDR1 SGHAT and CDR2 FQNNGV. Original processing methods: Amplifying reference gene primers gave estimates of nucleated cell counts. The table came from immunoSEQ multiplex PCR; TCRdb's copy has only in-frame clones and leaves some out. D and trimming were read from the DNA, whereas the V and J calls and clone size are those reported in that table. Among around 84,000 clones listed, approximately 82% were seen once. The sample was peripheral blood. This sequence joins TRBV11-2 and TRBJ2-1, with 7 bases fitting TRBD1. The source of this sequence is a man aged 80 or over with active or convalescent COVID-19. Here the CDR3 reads CASSSGQPINEQFF. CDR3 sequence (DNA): TGTGCCAGCAGCTCGGGACAGCCAATCAATGAGCAGTTCTTC.